This entry lists 21 T cell receptor beta chains sequenced from one sample in a study of regulatory T cells in long-lasting Graves disease. Sequencing libraries for TCR beta were prepared with iRepertoire HTBI primers and Arm-PCR of CDR3 regions. TCRdb recomputed calls from the multiplex PCR reads with MiXCR, one row per CDR3 protein. In the table there are roughly 520,000 distinct CDR3 sequences, 12% of which are singletons. Time point described: newly diagnosed GD, antithyroid drugs for less than 3 months. Extracted RNA from PBMCs served as the source of the TCR library. Another study also made use of these data, one on T cells in Graves' hyperthyroidism and ophthalmopathy.

Sequenced here: peripheral blood mononuclear cells (PBMCs), sampled at new diagnosis, from a patient treated with antithyroid drugs. The receptors come from a woman aged 25 to 39 with Graves disease.

The sample holds many counts of this clonotype. V is TRBV30 and J is TRBJ2-2; D gene uncertain. CDR3 length: 12 amino acids. Germline assignment: CDR1 GTSNPN and CDR2 SVGIG (reference sequence). V gave up 4 bases and J gave up 5 bases, with 8 bases separating them. In nucleotides, the CDR3 is TGTGCCTGGATGCCGCCAACCGGGGAGCTGTTTTTT. It specifies CAWMPPTGELFF.

V is TRBV28 and J is TRBJ2-5; 7 positions agree with TRBD2. Germline V gene lookup returns CDR1 MDHEN and CDR2 SYDVKM. The ends lost 2 bases at V and 4 bases at J; junction bases unmatched: 1. This CDR3 is 13 amino acids long. CDR3 DNA sequence: TGTGCCAGCAGTTTACGGGGGGTAGAGACCCAGTACTTC. Translating it yields CASSLRGVETQYF.

V and J are TRBV2 and TRBJ1-5; TRBD1 might be the D (5 bases). V was clipped by 6 bases and J by 1 base, with 19 bases between them. CDR1 is SNHLY and CDR2 is FYNNEI in the germline V gene. The CDR3 has 17 residues. CDR3 DNA sequence: TGTGCCAGCAGGGGCCGAAGAGCCTCAGGGAGCAATCAGCCCCAGCATTTT. Its translation is CASRGRRASGSNQPQHF.

The genes are TRBV19 and TRBJ2-1, with 7 bases that match TRBD2. CDR1 and CDR2 (germline): LNHDA, SQIVND (reference sequence). The CDR3 loop spans 17 amino acids. With V trimmed by 7 bases and J by 6 bases, 18 bases remained unmatched. The CDR3 loop reads CASTGAGANRNGNEQFF. CDR3 bases: TGTGCCAGTACTGGGGCGGGAGCCAATCGTAATGGCAATGAGCAGTTCTTC.

A note on this clonotype: Since a much larger clone is just one base distant, this may be a read error. The CDR3 does not close with the conserved phenylalanine or tryptophan, likely indicating a read error. The chain links TRBV27 to TRBJ2-6, with D unclear. V lost 10 bases to trimming and J lost 0 bases, with 13 bases between them. Germline assignment: CDR1 MNHEY and CDR2 SMNVEV (reference sequence). The CDR3 is made up of 15 amino acids. Here the CDR3 DNA reads TGTGCCATCAGCGAGAGGAGCTCTGGGGCCAACGTCCTGACTCTC. This encodes CAISERSSGANVLTL.

This clonotype occurred many times. This chain uses TRBV19 with TRBJ2-1; TRBD1 matches at 7 bases. The germline V gene has CDR1 LNHDA and CDR2 SQIVND (reference sequence). This CDR3 has 16 residues. The J segment lost 5 bases and the V segment lost 3 bases, leaving 10 bases of the junction unmatched. The CDR3 DNA reads as TGTGCCAGTAGTATCCGGGGACAGATACTTCACAATGAGCAGTTCTTC. This codes for CASSIRGQILHNEQFF.

This clonotype was recorded many times. This sequence joins TRBV20-1 and TRBJ2-3; 9 bases fit TRBD2. CDR1 is DFQATT and CDR2 is SNEGSKA in the germline V gene (reference sequence). The J segment lost 3 bases and the V segment lost 5 bases, leaving 9 bases of the junction unmatched. The CDR3 is 15 amino acids. In nucleotides, the CDR3 is TGCAGTGCTCGCCCGCGGGAGGGCCGGACAGATACGCAGTATTTT. Protein: CSARPREGRTDTQYF.

This clonotype appeared a few times. The chain uses TRBV6-2 or TRBV6-3 and TRBJ1-4, with D possibly TRBD1 on 5 matching bases. V lost 3 bases and J 6 bases, leaving 8 bases between the germline ends. Germline values: CDR1 MNHEY, CDR2 SVGEGT. The CDR3 sequence is 13 residues long. The chain's CDR3 is CASSYNRYEKLFF. CDR3 sequence (DNA): TGTGCCAGCAGTTATAACAGGTATGAAAAACTGTTTTTT.

This clonotype was recorded at least ten times. The V and J genes are TRBV2 and TRBJ1-1, with D possibly matching TRBD1 (6 bases). Germline loops: CDR1 SNHLY, CDR2 FYNNEI. Trimming cost V 6 bases and J 1 base, with 18 bases left between them. This CDR3 has 16 residues. The CDR3 nucleotides are TGTGCCAGCAGGAAGAAACAGGGAAAATCGAACACTGAAGCTTTCTTT. This translates into CASRKKQGKSNTEAFF. Based on the CDR3 plus reference TRBV2 and TRBJ1-1, the full variable domain is EPEVTQTPSHQVTQMGQEVILRCVPISNHLYFYWYRQILGQKVEFLVSFYNNEISEKSEIFDDQFSVERPDGSNFTLKIRSTKLEDSAMYFCASRKKQGKSNTEAFFGQGTRLTVV.

Comment on this clonotype: A much larger clone lies one base from this, so it may be a read error. This chain uses TRBV7-3 with TRBJ2-3; 9 bases line up with TRBD1. The CDR3 is 15 residues long. Germline CDR1 reads SGHTA; CDR2 reads FQGTGA. CDR3 in DNA: TGTGCCAGCAGCCAAGGGACAGGGAGCACAGATACGAAGTATTTT. It yields the protein CASSQGTGSTDTKYF.

This clonotype was recorded many times. V gene TRBV10-3 combines with J gene TRBJ2-1, with D maybe TRBD2 (6 bases). Germline V CDR1 and CDR2: ENHRY, SYGVKD. There are 15 residues in the CDR3. The V end lost 4 bases, the J end lost 8 bases, and 18 bases lay between the germline ends. CDR3 bases: TGTGCCATCAGTGGGGGAGGAGGAGCGGGCGATGAGCAGTTCTTC. Protein sequence: CAISGGGGAGDEQFF.

The rearrangement uses TRBV10-2 and TRBJ1-3, with TRBD1 identical over 7 bases. CDR3 length: 15 residues. Germline V gene lookup returns CDR1 WSHSY and CDR2 SAAADI. With V trimmed by 6 bases and J by 1 base, 6 bases remained unmatched. The CDR3 reads CASRAGGGSGNTIYF. CDR3 DNA: TGCGCCAGCAGAGCAGGGGGAGGATCTGGAAACACCATATATTTT.

This clonotype occurred many times. The chain carries TRBV18 and TRBJ2-7, with 13 bases that match TRBD2. Trimming removed 1 base from V and 4 bases from J; junction bases left unmatched: 4. The CDR3 loop spans 16 amino acids. The germline V gene encodes CDR1 KGHSH and CDR2 LQKENI. This CDR3 is CASSPLTGLAGYEQYF. Written as DNA, the CDR3 is TGTGCCAGCTCACCACTAACGGGACTAGCGGGATACGAGCAGTACTTC. The whole variable domain, remainder taken from reference TRBV18 and TRBJ2-7, is NAGVMQNPRHLVRRRGQEARLRCSPMKGHSHVYWYRQLPEEGLKFMVYLQKENIIDESGMPKERFSAEFPKEGPSILRIQQVVRGDSAAYFCASSPLTGLAGYEQYFGPGTRLTVT.

This clonotype was observed many times. CDR3 sequence (DNA): TGTGCCAGCAGCAGGGGGTCCCCCGGACAGACCTACGAGCAGTACTTC. Its translation: CASSRGSPGQTYEQYF. The chain uses TRBV11-2 and TRBJ2-7; D might be TRBD1 (6 bases). There are 16 residues in the CDR3. CDR1 is SGHAT and CDR2 is FQNNGV in the germline V gene. V shed 5 bases and J shed 2 bases, with 19 bases lying between them.

The genes are TRBV5-5 and TRBJ1-1; 7 nucleotides match TRBD1. CDR1 and CDR2 (germline): SGHKS, YYEKEE (reference sequence). J lost 5 bases, V lost 4 bases, and 8 bases had no gene match. The CDR3 contains 14 residues. DNA for the CDR3: TGTGCCAGCAGCCCGTGGGACAGCCCAACTGAAGCTTTCTTT. As protein: CASSPWDSPTEAFF.

The table lists this clonotype with a few counts. The chain couples TRBV2 to TRBJ1-5; D not certain. The length of the CDR3 is 14 residues. Trimming stripped 6 bases from V and 1 base from J, with 10 bases between. In germline, CDR1 is SNHLY, CDR2 FYNNEI. The CDR3 region is CASSPLWSNQPQHF. The CDR3 DNA follows: TGTGCCAGCAGCCCACTTTGGAGCAATCAGCCCCAGCATTTT.

This clonotype was counted between two and nine times. The chain couples TRBV6-2 or TRBV6-3 to TRBJ1-5; maybe TRBD1 (6 bases). V was cut by 9 bases and J by 4 bases, with 19 bases left in between. Looked up from germline, CDR1 is MNHEY and CDR2 is SVGEGT. The CDR3 is 15 residues long. CDR3: CASRGVVFWNQPQHF. The CDR3 nucleotides read TGTGCCAGTAGGGGGGTCGTTTTTTGGAATCAGCCCCAGCATTTT.

Ten or more counts support this clonotype. The chain employs TRBV5-1 and TRBJ2-5; D is unresolved. This CDR3 contains 15 residues. CDR1 is SGHRS, CDR2 YFSETQ, per germline. Trimming left V 1 base short and J 4 bases short, with 14 bases between. CDR3 coding DNA: TGCGCCAGCAGCTTGATACCGCCGCCAGGAGAGACCCAGTACTTC. Translating gives CASSLIPPPGETQYF.

This clonotype was counted a few times. The J gene is TRBJ2-2, the V gene TRBV7-9; the match to TRBD2 covers 8 bases. There are 15 residues in the CDR3. CDR1 and CDR2 (germline): SEHNR, FQNEAQ (reference sequence). After removal of 0 bases from V and 4 bases from J, the junction contained 1 base not matched to a gene. The CDR3 region has the DNA TGTGCCAGCAGCTTAGCAACTAGCGGCACCGGGGAGCTGTTTTTT. Translating it yields CASSLATSGTGELFF.

This clonotype has at least ten counts. The chain links TRBV18 to TRBJ1-2, with unresolved D. The V and J ends lost 2 bases and 2 bases respectively, with 9 bases between them. This CDR3 has 14 residues. The germline CDR1 and CDR2 sequences are KGHSH and LQKENI. The CDR3 spells CASSPNPVNYGYTF. The CDR3 bases are TGTGCCAGCTCACCAAACCCAGTAAACTATGGCTACACCTTC.

The CDR3 reads CASSQGGATPYGYTF. CDR3 nucleotide sequence: TGCGCCAGCAGCCAAGGGGGGGCGACACCCTATGGCTACACCTTC. This chain uses TRBV4-1 with TRBJ1-2, with D possibly TRBD1 on 6 matching bases. CDR3 length: 15 amino acids. Trimming left V 1 base short and J 4 bases short, with 13 bases between. In germline, CDR1 is MGHRA, CDR2 YSYEKL.